This TCR beta chain was documented in a study of control samples from healthy donors and cancer patients. Assay used: immunoSEQ multiplex PCR; TCRdb lists only in-frame clones, some missing. The profile shows 90,000 to 120,000 clones, about 80% of them singletons. There are 13 residues in the CDR3. In germline, CDR1 is SNHLY, CDR2 FYNNEI. Trimming took off 3 bases at V and 4 bases at J, with 9 bases between the two ends. The V gene is TRBV2, the J gene TRBJ1-1; D possibly corresponds to TRBD1 (5 bases). The source of this sequence is a man aged 18 to 29 in good health. The sequenced sample consisted of blood. CDR3 protein: CASSEVGVTEAFF. CDR3 sequence (DNA): TGTGCCAGCAGTGAGGTAGGGGTCACTGAAGCTTTCTTT.